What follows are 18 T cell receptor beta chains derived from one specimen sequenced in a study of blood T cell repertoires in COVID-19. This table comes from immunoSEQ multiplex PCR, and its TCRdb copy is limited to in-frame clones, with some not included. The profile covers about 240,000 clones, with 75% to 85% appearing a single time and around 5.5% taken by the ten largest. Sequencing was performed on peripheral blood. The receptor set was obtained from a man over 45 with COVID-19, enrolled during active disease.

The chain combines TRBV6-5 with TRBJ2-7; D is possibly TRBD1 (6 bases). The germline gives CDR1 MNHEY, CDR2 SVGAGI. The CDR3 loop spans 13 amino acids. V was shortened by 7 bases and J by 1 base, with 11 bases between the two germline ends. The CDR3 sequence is CASMRTGSYEQYF. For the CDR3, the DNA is TGTGCCAGCATGAGAACAGGGTCCTACGAGCAGTACTTC.

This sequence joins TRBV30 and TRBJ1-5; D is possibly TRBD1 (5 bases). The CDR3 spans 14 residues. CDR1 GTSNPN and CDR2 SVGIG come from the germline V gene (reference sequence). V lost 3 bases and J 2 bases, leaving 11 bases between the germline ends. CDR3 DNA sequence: TGTGCCTGGAGCGAAGGGGTCGGCAATCAGCCCCAGCATTTT. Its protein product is CAWSEGVGNQPQHF.

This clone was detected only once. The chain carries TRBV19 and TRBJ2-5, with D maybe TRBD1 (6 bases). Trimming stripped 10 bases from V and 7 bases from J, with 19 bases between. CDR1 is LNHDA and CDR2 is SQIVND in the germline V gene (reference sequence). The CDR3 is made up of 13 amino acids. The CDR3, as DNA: TGTGCCACCCAACAGGGCAACCCGGGGACCCAGTACTTC. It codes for CATQQGNPGTQYF.

The chain's CDR3 is CASISQEYQPQHF. CDR3 bases: TGTGCCAGCATAAGTCAGGAATACCAGCCCCAGCATTTT. The J gene is TRBJ1-5, the V gene TRBV21-1; the table's D call, TRBD1, was not checked against the DNA. TRBV21-1 is an annotated pseudogene. This CDR3 has 13 residues.

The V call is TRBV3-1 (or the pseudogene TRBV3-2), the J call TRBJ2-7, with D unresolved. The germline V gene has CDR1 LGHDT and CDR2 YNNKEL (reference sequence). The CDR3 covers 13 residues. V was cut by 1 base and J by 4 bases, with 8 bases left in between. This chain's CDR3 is CASSQASRYEQYF. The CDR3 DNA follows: TGTGCCAGCAGCCAAGCATCCCGGTACGAGCAGTACTTC.

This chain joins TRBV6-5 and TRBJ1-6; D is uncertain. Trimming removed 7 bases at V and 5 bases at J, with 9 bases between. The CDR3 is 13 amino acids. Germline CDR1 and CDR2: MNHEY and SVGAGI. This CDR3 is CASTEEHNSPLHF. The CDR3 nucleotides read TGTGCCAGCACCGAGGAACATAATTCACCCCTCCACTTT.

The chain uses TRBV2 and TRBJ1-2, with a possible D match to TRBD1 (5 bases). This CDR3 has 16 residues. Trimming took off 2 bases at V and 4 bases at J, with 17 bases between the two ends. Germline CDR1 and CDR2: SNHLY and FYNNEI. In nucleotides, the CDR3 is TGTGCCAGCAGTGAAAGGGGTCACCGACCTTTCTATGGCTACACCTTC. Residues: CASSERGHRPFYGYTF.

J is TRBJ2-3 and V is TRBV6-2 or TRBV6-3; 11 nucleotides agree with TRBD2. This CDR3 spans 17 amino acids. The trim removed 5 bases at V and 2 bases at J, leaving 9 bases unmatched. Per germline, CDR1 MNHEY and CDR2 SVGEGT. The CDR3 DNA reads TGTGCCAGCAGTCAAATTCGACTAGCGGGGATCACAGATACGCAGTATTTT. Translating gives CASSQIRLAGITDTQYF.

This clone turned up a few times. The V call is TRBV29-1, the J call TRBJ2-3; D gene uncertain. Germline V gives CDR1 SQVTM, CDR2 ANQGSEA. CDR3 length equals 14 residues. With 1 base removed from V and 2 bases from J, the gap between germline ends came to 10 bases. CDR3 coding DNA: TGCAGCGTTGAAGGCCGCAGGTTCACAGATACGCAGTATTTT. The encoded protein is CSVEGRRFTDTQYF.

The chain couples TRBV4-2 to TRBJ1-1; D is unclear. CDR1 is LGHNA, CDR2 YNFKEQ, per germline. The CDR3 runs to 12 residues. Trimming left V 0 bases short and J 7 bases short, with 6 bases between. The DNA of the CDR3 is TGTGCCAGCAGCCAAGACAGGTATGAAGCTTTCTTT. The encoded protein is CASSQDRYEAFF.

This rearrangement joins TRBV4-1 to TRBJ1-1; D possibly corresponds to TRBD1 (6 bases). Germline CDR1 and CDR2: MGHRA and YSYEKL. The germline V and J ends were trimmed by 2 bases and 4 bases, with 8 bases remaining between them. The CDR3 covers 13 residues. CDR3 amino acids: CASSQTGITEAFF. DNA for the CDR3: TGCGCCAGCAGCCAAACAGGGATCACTGAAGCTTTCTTT.

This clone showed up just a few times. The CDR3 DNA reads TGTGCCAGCAGCTCCTTATACTCTGGGGCCAACGTCCTGACTTTC. This translates into CASSSLYSGANVLTF. The gene calls are TRBV7-9 and TRBJ2-6; D gene unclear. The germline CDR1 and CDR2 sequences are SEHNR and FQNEAQ (reference sequence). Trimming took 4 bases from V and 0 from J, leaving 7 bases between them. The CDR3 loop spans 15 amino acids.

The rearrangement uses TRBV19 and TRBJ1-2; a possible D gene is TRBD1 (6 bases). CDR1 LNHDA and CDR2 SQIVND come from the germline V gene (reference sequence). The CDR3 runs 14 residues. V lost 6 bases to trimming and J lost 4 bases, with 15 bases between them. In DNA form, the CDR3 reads TGTGCCAGTAGGAGGACAGAACCCTTCTATGGCTACACCTTC. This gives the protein CASRRTEPFYGYTF.

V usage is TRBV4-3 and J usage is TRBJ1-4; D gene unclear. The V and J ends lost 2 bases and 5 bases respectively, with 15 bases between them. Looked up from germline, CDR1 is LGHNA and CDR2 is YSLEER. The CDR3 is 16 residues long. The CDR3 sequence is CASSQLPGLWNEKLFF. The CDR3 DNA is TGCGCCAGCAGCCAACTACCTGGACTGTGGAATGAAAAACTGTTTTTT.

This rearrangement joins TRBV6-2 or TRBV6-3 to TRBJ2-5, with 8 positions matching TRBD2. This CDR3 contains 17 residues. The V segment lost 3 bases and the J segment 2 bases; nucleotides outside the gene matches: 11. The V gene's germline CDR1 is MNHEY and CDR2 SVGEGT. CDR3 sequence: CASSYFVVAGFQETQYF. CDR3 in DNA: TGTGCCAGCAGTTATTTTGTTGTAGCGGGGTTTCAAGAGACCCAGTACTTC.

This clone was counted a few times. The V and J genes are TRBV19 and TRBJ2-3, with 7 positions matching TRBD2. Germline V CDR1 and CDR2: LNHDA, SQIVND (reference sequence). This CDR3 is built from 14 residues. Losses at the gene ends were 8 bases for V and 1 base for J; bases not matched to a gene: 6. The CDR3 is CASAGAGRTDTQYF. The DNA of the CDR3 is TGTGCCAGTGCAGGAGCGGGGCGCACAGATACGCAGTATTTT.

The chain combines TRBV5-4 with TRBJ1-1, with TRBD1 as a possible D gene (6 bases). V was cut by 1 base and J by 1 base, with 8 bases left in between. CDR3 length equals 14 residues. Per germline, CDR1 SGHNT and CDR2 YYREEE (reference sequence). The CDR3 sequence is CASSLTGPNTEAFF. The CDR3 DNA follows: TGTGCCAGCAGCTTGACAGGGCCGAACACTGAAGCTTTCTTT.

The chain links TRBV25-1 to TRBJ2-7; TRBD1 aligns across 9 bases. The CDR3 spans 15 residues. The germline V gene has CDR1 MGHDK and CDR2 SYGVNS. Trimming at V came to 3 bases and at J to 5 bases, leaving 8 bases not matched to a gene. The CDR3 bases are TGTGCCAGCAGTGATTTTCCACAGGGGGCTCACGAGCAGTACTTC. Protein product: CASSDFPQGAHEQYF.